This TCR beta chain was recorded in a study of T cells in localized non-small cell lung cancer. Libraries were prepared by immunoSEQ multiplex PCR; TCRdb keeps only in-frame clonotypes and omits some of them. The sample lists about 18,000 clones, around 83% occurring once. This clone was detected only once. Its antigen is unknown. The CDR3 has 17 amino acids. Per germline, CDR1 SNHLY and CDR2 FYNNEI. Trimming stripped 6 bases from V and 1 base from J, with 16 bases between. Study results and caveats: In adjacent lung appeared a median approximately 57 of the top 100 tumor clones. The greatest T cell clonality was found in uninvolved adjacent lung (higher than in tumor).

J is TRBJ2-6 and V is TRBV2; weak D call: TRBD1 (6 bases). This clonotype was sampled from a female donor over 55 with stage I lung adenocarcinoma. Sequencing used peripheral blood, obtained before any cancer treatment. The CDR3: CASRANRATSGANVLTF. CDR3 DNA sequence: TGTGCCAGCAGAGCCAACAGGGCGACATCTGGGGCCAACGTCCTGACTTTC.